This T cell receptor (beta chain) was recovered during a study of beta chain features in type 1 diabetes. Overall study findings and caveats: A closer apparent resemblance between naive, central memory and Treg TCRB repertoires was seen in patients than in healthy donors.

Worth noting for this clone: The antigen is unknown.

Expressed TCRB transcripts were sequenced, since all the RNA that had been isolated was reverse transcribed. There were about 3.57 million reads on average in the naive, central memory and regulatory T cell samples. Assay: immunoSEQ multiplex PCR; the TCRdb copy retains only in-frame clones and omits some. In the table there are almost 350,000 clones, 8% of which are singletons. CDR3 length equals 13 residues. Germline V gene sequence: CDR1 SGDLS, CDR2 YYNGEE. After removal of 0 bases from V and 13 bases from J, the junction contained 7 bases not matched to a gene. Blood was drawn once from each donor into heparinised tubes. The draws averaged roughly 120 mL. Sorting that relied on CD45RO/CCR7/CD25/CD127/CD95/CD27 yielded CD4+ naive, central memory, regulatory and stem cell-like memory cells.

This chain joins TRBV9 and TRBJ2-1; 7 nucleotides line up with TRBD2. The sequence derives from a woman between 18 and 29 years old in good health. The source material was central memory CD4+ T cells from blood. The chain's CDR3 is CASSVVSSGVQFF. The DNA of the CDR3 is TGTGCCAGCAGCGTAGTGTCTAGCGGAGTACAGTTCTTC.